These 24 T cell receptor beta chains share one sample of origin, sequenced in a study of graft-versus-host responses after intestinal transplantation. Using immunoSEQ multiplex PCR, the repertoire was profiled, and TCRdb retains in-frame clones only, with some absent. Of roughly 110,000 clones listed, 87% are singletons. Antigen specificity for these receptors is unknown. Material: unstimulated CD4+ T cells sorted from spleen or lymph node cells, obtained before transplant. Receptors originate from a human donor who was the organ donor for an intestinal transplant.

The chain uses TRBV11-2 and TRBJ1-1; D gene ambiguous. The germline V gene has CDR1 SGHAT and CDR2 FQNNGV. V was pared by 2 bases and J by 1 base, with 14 bases between. There are 16 residues in the CDR3. The chain's CDR3 is CASSLREGLRNTEAFF. The CDR3 nucleotides are TGTGCCAGCAGCTTAAGAGAGGGATTGAGGAACACTGAAGCTTTCTTT.

The chain uses TRBV10-2 and TRBJ2-4, with D uncertain. This CDR3 is built from 14 residues. Germline lookup yields CDR1 WSHSY and CDR2 SAAADI. V was clipped by 6 bases and J by 1 base, with 10 bases between them. CDR3 sequence: CASRLSLAKNIQYF. The CDR3 DNA is TGCGCCAGCAGGCTTAGCCTGGCCAAAAACATTCAGTACTTC.

V is TRBV18 and J is TRBJ2-1, with 12 positions matching TRBD1. The CDR3 has 20 amino acids. Trimming took 0 bases from V and 0 from J; bases not matched to a gene: 9. In germline, CDR1 is KGHSH, CDR2 LQKENI. CDR3 sequence (DNA): TGTGCCAGCTCACCACCTGTGGGACAGGGGGCCAGCAGCTCCTACAATGAGCAGTTCTTC. Amino acid sequence: CASSPPVGQGASSSYNEQFF.

The chain joins TRBV5-4 to TRBJ2-2, with TRBD2 matching over 8 bases. The CDR3 runs to 18 residues. V was clipped by 3 bases and J by 8 bases; unmatched bases: 18. CDR1 and CDR2 (germline): SGHNT, YYREEE (reference sequence). CDR3 loop: CASSSPGSGSVGGGELFF. DNA of the CDR3: TGTGCCAGCAGCTCACCCGGGAGCGGGAGCGTGGGAGGTGGGGAGCTGTTTTTT.

This clone turned up a few times. The rearrangement links TRBV19 to TRBJ2-1; D gene unclear. The CDR3 covers 12 residues. The germline gives CDR1 LNHDA, CDR2 SQIVND (reference sequence). Trimming took 3 bases from V and 4 from J, leaving 4 bases between them. As DNA, the CDR3 is TGTGCCAGTAGTATTTCTTACAATGAGCAGTTCTTC. Protein product: CASSISYNEQFF.

The rearrangement joins TRBV5-4 to TRBJ2-3; 9 positions agree with TRBD2. The CDR3 sequence is 15 residues long. Germline-derived CDR1 and CDR2 are SGHNT and YYREEE (reference sequence). V lost 4 bases to trimming and J lost 1 base; unmatched junction nucleotides: 4. The CDR3 DNA reads as TGTGCCAGCAGCAAGGGACTAGCAGGCACAGATACGCAGTATTTT. Translated, it gives CASSKGLAGTDTQYF.

V is TRBV5-1 and J is TRBJ1-3; TRBD1 aligns across 8 bases. The CDR3 runs to 17 residues. Germline-derived CDR1 and CDR2 are SGHRS and YFSETQ. Germline trimming cut 0 bases from V and 3 bases from J; bases unmatched to any gene: 8. CDR3 in DNA: TGCGCCAGCAGCTTGGGACCTGGACAGGGAATTGGAAACACCATATATTTT. Residues: CASSLGPGQGIGNTIYF.

The CDR3 here is CASSRTSLYQETQYF. CDR3 nucleotides: TGTGCCAGCAGCAGGACTAGCCTGTACCAAGAGACCCAGTACTTC. J is TRBJ2-5 and V is TRBV9; 8 bases match TRBD2. Germline CDR1 reads SGDLS; CDR2 reads YYNGEE. Losses at the gene ends were 4 bases for V and 0 bases for J; bases not matched to a gene: 5. The CDR3 is made up of 15 amino acids.

This clone has a single count. The chain uses TRBV9 and TRBJ2-7, with D unresolved. The CDR3 runs 15 residues. V shed 0 bases and J shed 0 bases, with 10 bases lying between them. CDR1 is SGDLS and CDR2 is YYNGEE in the germline V gene. Here the CDR3 DNA reads TGTGCCAGCAGCGTAGCTACACATAGCTCCTACGAGCAGTACTTC. This translates into CASSVATHSSYEQYF.

The chain has TRBV5-4 and TRBJ2-5; 9 bases fit TRBD1. The closer fit of TRBJ2-7 to the DNA end suggests the J call may be wrong. The CDR3 has 14 amino acids. The germline CDR1 and CDR2 sequences are SGHNT and YYREEE (reference sequence). Here the CDR3 DNA reads TGTGCCAGCAGCTTGGAGGACAGGGGCGCCGAGCAGTACTTC. As protein: CASSLEDRGAEQYF.

The gene calls are TRBV11-3 and TRBJ2-3; tentatively, D is TRBD1 (5 bases). CDR3 length equals 15 residues. The V end was cut by 3 bases, the J end by 2 bases, with 12 bases between. The germline CDR1 and CDR2 sequences are SGHNT and YENEEA. CDR3 nucleotides: TGTGCCAGCAGCTTTTACGTAGGGGACACAGATACGCAGTATTTT. This translates into CASSFYVGDTDTQYF.

V is TRBV6-1 and J is TRBJ2-1, with 8 bases identical to TRBD1. V trimming: 5 bases; J trimming: 5 bases; junction bases outside the gene matches: 5. The CDR3 runs 14 residues. The germline gives CDR1 MNHNS, CDR2 SASEGT. The CDR3 DNA reads TGTGCCAGCAGTATGGACAGGGTAGACAATGAGCAGTTCTTC. It translates to CASSMDRVDNEQFF.

The V gene is TRBV29-1, the J gene TRBJ2-7; D uncertain. V dropped 4 bases and J dropped 2 bases, with 12 bases sitting between them. Germline assignment: CDR1 SQVTM and CDR2 ANQGSEA. The CDR3 has 13 amino acids. This chain's CDR3 is CSVGSRQPYEQYF. The CDR3, as DNA: TGCAGCGTTGGTTCTAGACAACCCTACGAGCAGTACTTC.

This clone has just a few counts. The chain is built from TRBV5-4 and TRBJ2-5; tentative D call: TRBD1 (6 bases). V was pared by 4 bases and J by 5 bases, with 15 bases between. This CDR3 has 14 residues. The V gene's germline CDR1 is SGHNT and CDR2 YYREEE (reference sequence). Written as DNA, the CDR3 is TGTGCCAGCAGCCGGGCAGGGGCCCGCGAGACCCAGTACTTC. It specifies CASSRAGARETQYF.

The V gene is TRBV30, the J gene TRBJ1-6; TRBD1 is a possible D gene (6 bases). This CDR3 is built from 13 residues. Germline CDR1 GTSNPN, CDR2 SVGIG (reference sequence). V lost 5 bases and J lost 6, with 11 bases in between. CDR3 sequence reads: CAWRGTSNSPLHF. In DNA, the CDR3 is TGTGCCTGGCGCGGGACAAGTAATTCACCCCTCCACTTT.

This clone showed up just once. The gene calls are TRBV2 and TRBJ1-5; 9 bases align to TRBD1. Looked up from germline, CDR1 is SNHLY and CDR2 is FYNNEI. V shed 6 bases, J shed 3 bases, and the junction held 15 bases outside the gene matches. This CDR3 region has 18 residues. CDR3 bases: TGTGCCAGCAGCCCGAACCCCGGGACAGGGCGCGTCAATCAGCCCCAGCATTTT. Translated, it gives CASSPNPGTGRVNQPQHF.

This clone appeared once. V usage is TRBV6-5 and J usage is TRBJ1-2; D may be TRBD1 (6 bases). The CDR3 sequence is 15 residues long. Germline CDR1 MNHEY, CDR2 SVGAGI. V lost 6 bases and J lost 4, with 18 bases in between. CDR3 amino acids: CASRTRTAGGYGYTF. DNA for the CDR3: TGTGCCAGCAGAACCCGGACAGCGGGGGGCTATGGCTACACCTTC.

CDR3 loop: CAWTVGVSGTEAFF. The CDR3 DNA reads as TGTGCCTGGACCGTGGGGGTCTCGGGCACTGAAGCTTTCTTT. The chain joins TRBV30 to TRBJ1-1; a weak D match, TRBD1 (5 bases). V lost 4 bases to trimming and J lost 4 bases, with 16 bases between them. CDR1 is GTSNPN, CDR2 SVGIG, per germline (reference sequence). This CDR3 spans 14 amino acids.

V is TRBV5-1 and J is TRBJ2-1; D is perhaps TRBD2 (5 bases). Deletions cut 3 bases from V and 3 bases from J, with 28 bases between. The CDR3 has 20 residues. Germline V CDR1 and CDR2: SGHRS, YFSETQ. The CDR3 here is CASSSRGSAFVQQIYNEQFF. In DNA form, the CDR3 reads TGCGCCAGCAGCTCGCGAGGGTCCGCTTTTGTCCAGCAGATCTACAATGAGCAGTTCTTC.

The chain couples TRBV30 to TRBJ2-4; TRBD1 agrees at 10 bases. This CDR3 region has 17 residues. The trim removed 3 bases at V and 0 bases at J, leaving 8 bases unmatched. CDR1 and CDR2 (germline): GTSNPN, SVGIG (reference sequence). This chain's CDR3 is CAWSPKRQGAAKNIQYF. DNA for the CDR3: TGTGCCTGGAGCCCCAAGAGACAGGGGGCAGCCAAAAACATTCAGTACTTC.

This chain links TRBV5-1 with TRBJ1-4; no firm D call. V lost 5 bases, J lost 1 base, and 9 bases lay in between. CDR1 is SGHRS, CDR2 YFSETQ, per germline. The CDR3 contains 14 residues. CDR3 amino acids: CASSKGGTNEKLFF. The CDR3 DNA reads as TGCGCCAGCAGTAAAGGCGGAACTAATGAAAAACTGTTTTTT.

This sequence joins TRBV7-2 and TRBJ1-5; the match to TRBD1 covers 7 bases. CDR1 and CDR2 (germline): SGHTA, FQGNSA. J gave up 3 bases and V 4 bases, and 3 bases lay outside the gene matches. The CDR3 is 14 amino acids. The CDR3 here is CASSSDRVNQPQHF. The CDR3 DNA is TGTGCCAGCAGCTCCGACAGGGTCAATCAGCCCCAGCATTTT.

V usage is TRBV7-9 and J usage is TRBJ2-1; TRBD2 aligns across 9 bases. Trimming cost V 5 bases and J 3 bases; bases outside gene matches: 14. The CDR3 runs 18 residues. In germline, CDR1 is SEHNR, CDR2 FQNEAQ (reference sequence). CDR3 in DNA: TGTGCCAGCAGCCCCGCTTCTAGCGGGGAGATGAACTACAATGAGCAGTTCTTC. Translating gives CASSPASSGEMNYNEQFF.

The chain uses TRBV6-5 and TRBJ1-3; no reliable D call. Germline values: CDR1 MNHEY, CDR2 SVGAGI. The CDR3 runs 15 residues. V was clipped by 2 bases and J by 4 bases, with 12 bases between them. The CDR3 coding sequence is TGTGCCAGCAGTTACCGGAGGGCGGGAGGAAACACCATATATTTT. It codes for CASSYRRAGGNTIYF.